The 20 T cell receptor beta chains below all came from one sample that was sequenced in a study of blood T cell repertoires in COVID-19. Measured with immunoSEQ multiplex PCR; TCRdb has only the in-frame clones, and not every one. The sample lists approximately 250,000 clones; about 89% were seen once. The material sequenced was peripheral blood. The receptors shown here come from a man in his forties with active or convalescent COVID-19.

The chain carries TRBV29-1 and TRBJ1-1; no clear D gene. The germline gives CDR1 SQVTM, CDR2 ANQGSEA. The length of the CDR3 is 14 residues. The V and J ends lost 8 bases and 0 bases respectively, with 16 bases between them. CDR3 DNA: TGCAGCCCCTATGAGGTGGTAATGAACACTGAAGCTTTCTTT. This gives the protein CSPYEVVMNTEAFF.

J is TRBJ2-1 and V is TRBV15; 7 bases fit TRBD2. V was clipped by 5 bases and J by 10 bases; unmatched bases: 5. Germline assignment: CDR1 LNHNV and CDR2 YYDKDF (reference sequence). The CDR3 extends over 12 amino acids. CDR3 nucleotides: TGTGCCACCAGCCAACGCGGGGGAGAGCAGTTCTTC. It codes for CATSQRGGEQFF.

The CDR3 DNA follows: TGCGCCAGCAGCCCAGGACTAGCGGGAGGGGCCGGGGAGCTGTTTTTT. It encodes CASSPGLAGGAGELFF. The rearrangement joins TRBV4-1 to TRBJ2-2; 15 nucleotides match TRBD2. This CDR3 is built from 16 residues. The germline gives CDR1 MGHRA, CDR2 YSYEKL. The V gene end was trimmed by 4 bases and the J gene end by 6 bases; junction bases not matched to a gene: 3.

The chain couples TRBV5-6 to TRBJ2-7; 9 nucleotides line up with TRBD1. The CDR3 length is 14 residues. Germline V gene sequence: CDR1 SGHDT, CDR2 YYEEEE. V shed 2 bases and J 6 bases; nucleotides not matched to a gene: 6. Here the CDR3 DNA reads TGTGCCAGCAGCTTTCCCCGGACAGGGGTCGAGCAGTACTTC. This encodes CASSFPRTGVEQYF. The variable domain in full, with the rest retrieved from reference TRBV5-6 and TRBJ2-7, is DAGVTQSPTHLIKTRGQQVTLRCSPKSGHDTVSWYQQALGQGPQFIFQYYEEEERQRGNFPDRFSGHQFPNYSSELNVNALLLGDSALYLCASSFPRTGVEQYFGPGTRLTVT.

In DNA, the CDR3 is TGTGCCAGCAGCGATAGTACGGTATATGGCTACACCTTC. Encoded protein: CASSDSTVYGYTF. The chain has TRBV6-5 and TRBJ1-2, with no clear D. This CDR3 region has 13 residues. The V gene's germline CDR1 is MNHEY and CDR2 SVGAGI. Trimming removed 6 bases from V and 5 bases from J, with 13 bases in between.

The chain joins TRBV5-4 to TRBJ1-1; D is unresolved. Germline V CDR1 and CDR2: SGHNT, YYREEE (reference sequence). This CDR3 has 14 residues. V lost 4 bases, J lost 1 base, and 11 bases lay in between. The CDR3 nucleotides read TGTGCCAGCAGCGCGTTGGAGAAGAACACTGAAGCTTTCTTT. Protein product: CASSALEKNTEAFF.

On this clone itself: Other DNA sequences within the sample encode an identical CDR3. The V gene is TRBV2, the J gene TRBJ1-5; possible D gene TRBD1, 5 bases. The CDR3 spans 13 residues. Trimming pared 4 bases from V and 4 bases from J, leaving 8 bases between. Germline lookup yields CDR1 SNHLY and CDR2 FYNNEI. CDR3 nucleotides: TGTGCCAGCAGTGGACAGAAAAATCAGCCCCAGCATTTT. Residues: CASSGQKNQPQHF.

The chain employs TRBV30 and TRBJ1-5, with D possibly being TRBD1 (5 bases). The CDR3 is 13 residues long. V dropped 3 bases and J dropped 6 bases, with 12 bases sitting between them. Germline-derived CDR1 and CDR2 are GTSNPN and SVGIG (reference sequence). CDR3 nucleotides: TGTGCCTGGAGCCAAATAGGGGTTCAGCCCCAGCATTTT. Its protein is CAWSQIGVQPQHF.

The sample holds one count of this clone. The V gene is TRBV6-2 or TRBV6-3, the J gene TRBJ1-6; the match to TRBD1 covers 8 bases. The CDR3 length is 17 residues. Germline V gives CDR1 MNHEY, CDR2 SVGEGT. J lost 5 bases, V lost 3 bases, and 9 bases had no gene match. The CDR3 bases are TGTGCCAGCAGTTATCCCCCCCGGACAGGGAATAATTCACCCCTCCACTTT. It is translated as CASSYPPRTGNNSPLHF.

The chain joins TRBV11-2 to TRBJ1-6; D might be TRBD1 (5 bases). CDR3 size: 15 residues. V lost 2 bases and J lost 5, with 10 bases in between. Looked up from germline, CDR1 is SGHAT and CDR2 is FQNNGV. This chain's CDR3 is CASSLFGGNNSPLHF. The CDR3, as DNA: TGTGCCAGCAGCTTATTCGGGGGAAATAATTCACCCCTCCACTTT.

This chain links TRBV4-1 with TRBJ2-7; unclear D gene. Germline CDR1 reads MGHRA; CDR2 reads YSYEKL. CDR3 length equals 15 residues. The V gene lost 0 bases and the J gene lost 0 bases, with 9 bases spanning the gap. In DNA form, the CDR3 reads TGCGCCAGCAGCCAAGATGGTGGTAGCTCCTACGAGCAGTACTTC. Protein sequence: CASSQDGGSSYEQYF.

The chain is built from TRBV28 and TRBJ1-2, with 8 bases matching TRBD1. Looked up from germline, CDR1 is MDHEN and CDR2 is SYDVKM. The V and J ends lost 7 bases and 0 bases, in that order; junction bases with no gene match: 4. The CDR3 spans 14 residues. The DNA for the CDR3 is TGTGCCAGCAATAAACAGGGGGCTAACTATGGCTACACCTTC. This gives the protein CASNKQGANYGYTF.

This chain links TRBV6-5 with TRBJ2-3, with D uncertain. Germline CDR1 and CDR2: MNHEY and SVGAGI. CDR3 size: 11 residues. The V end lost 6 bases, the J end lost 3 bases, and 4 bases lay between the germline ends. CDR3 sequence reads: CASRLTDTQYF. The CDR3 DNA follows: TGTGCCAGCAGACTAACAGATACGCAGTATTTT.

The chain has TRBV30 and TRBJ1-1, with D possibly matching TRBD1 (5 bases). Germline values: CDR1 GTSNPN, CDR2 SVGIG (reference sequence). CDR3 length: 15 residues. Trimming removed 5 bases at V and 1 base at J, with 17 bases between. The CDR3 sequence is CAWYPRRGRNTEAFF. The DNA for the CDR3 is TGTGCCTGGTACCCTCGTCGGGGGAGGAACACTGAAGCTTTCTTT.

The V and J genes are TRBV12-3 or TRBV12-4 and TRBJ2-7; 9 positions agree with TRBD1. After removal of 6 bases from V and 4 bases from J, the junction contained 4 bases not matched to a gene. The CDR3 is 13 amino acids. This CDR3 is CASSTGTGYEQYF. The CDR3 bases are TGTGCCAGCAGCACCGGGACAGGGTACGAGCAGTACTTC.

This CDR3 is CASSLGLYEQYF. Here the CDR3 DNA reads TGTGCCAGCAGCTTAGGCCTCTACGAGCAGTACTTC. V gene TRBV13 combines with J gene TRBJ2-7; D unresolved. Germline CDR1 is PRHDT and CDR2 is FYEKMQ (reference sequence). The CDR3 sequence is 12 residues long. Trimming took 0 bases from V and 3 from J, leaving 3 bases between them.

This clone came up a few times. The chain uses TRBV2 and TRBJ1-4; D is unresolved. CDR3 length: 12 amino acids. Germline V gene data show CDR1 as SNHLY and CDR2 as FYNNEI. The V and J ends lost 5 bases and 8 bases respectively, with 9 bases between them. CDR3 nucleotides: TGTGCCAGCAGTCGGACGGGGGAAAAACTGTTTTTT. Its protein is CASSRTGEKLFF. The full variable domain, its missing parts supplied by reference TRBV2 and TRBJ1-4, is EPEVTQTPSHQVTQMGQEVILRCVPISNHLYFYWYRQILGQKVEFLVSFYNNEISEKSEIFDDQFSVERPDGSNFTLKIRSTKLEDSAMYFCASSRTGEKLFFGSGTQLSVL.

V and J are TRBV3-1 (or the pseudogene TRBV3-2) and TRBJ1-4; D may be TRBD1 (6 bases). The CDR3 runs to 15 residues. With 4 bases removed from V and 3 bases from J, the gap between germline ends came to 12 bases. The V gene's germline CDR1 is LGHDT and CDR2 YNNKEL (reference sequence). CDR3 residues: CASSPRGIANEKLFF. As DNA, the CDR3 is TGTGCCAGCAGCCCTAGGGGGATAGCTAATGAAAAACTGTTTTTT.

This chain joins TRBV28 and TRBJ2-7; possible D gene TRBD2, 6 bases. V gave up 3 bases and J gave up 3 bases, with 15 bases separating them. The CDR3 is 15 amino acids. Per germline, CDR1 MDHEN and CDR2 SYDVKM. CDR3 DNA sequence: TGTGCCAGCAGTTTGGGTGGGGGGTCAGGCTACGAGCAGTACTTC. As protein: CASSLGGGSGYEQYF.

V gene TRBV2 combines with J gene TRBJ2-7, with D tentatively TRBD1 (5 bases). Trimming removed 6 bases at V and 5 bases at J, with 17 bases between. The CDR3 extends over 14 amino acids. From germline, CDR1 is SNHLY and CDR2 FYNNEI. The CDR3 coding sequence is TGTGCCAGCAGGGAGCAGGGTTCTTCCGACGAGCAGTACTTC. Encoded protein: CASREQGSSDEQYF.